The present T cell receptor beta chain was sequenced within a study of blood T cell repertoires in COVID-19 (dated by TCRdb to 2019 to 2021). Regarding the research as a whole: Samples from collaborators originated in the United States, Italy and Spain and spanned both the acute and convalescent phases of COVID-19. HLA class I and class II types, where available, came from metadata supplied by the sample provider rather than from assay-based typing. The samples were drawn from two sources: the first 160 participants of the ongoing ImmuneRACE study, and 1,000 to 1,500 subjects contributed by 6 global collaborators. The material from the prospective study consisted of cDNA or gDNA derived from T cells, B-cell-depleted T cells, or PBMCs. Subjects who had been exposed to COVID-19, were actively infected with it, or had recovered from it provided the deeply sampled blood TCRbeta repertoires that made up the dataset. The sample metadata nearly always contained a de-identified subject ID, COVID-19 status, age in years and sex. The repertoires were made available in a free public database intended to serve as a resource for research on the immune response to SARS-CoV-2. The paper as a whole reports these results and caveats: The quantity of clinical and demographic metadata differed by source and by participant and was supplied without curation.

Collaborating institutions collected whole blood in K2EDTA tubes following their own protocols. For TCRbeta analysis, collaborator samples were shipped as frozen whole blood, as isolated PBMCs, or as DNA extracted from either sample type. The immunoSEQ Assay, a bias-controlled multiplex PCR, was used to amplify TCRbeta CDR3 regions from genomic DNA. As for how the authors treated the data: The number of nucleated cells in each sample was estimated by amplification of reference gene primers within the assay. To quantify the absolute abundance of each unique TCRbeta CDR3 rearrangement, sequence reads were collapsed and filtered. For each sample, productive Simpson clonality was calculated by taking the square root of Simpson's diversity index across productive rearrangements. This immuneACCESS table, as held by TCRdb, lists in-frame sequences with V and J called but not all clones. Of the missing ones, under half trace to an unresolved V gene in checked studies; the others have no known cause. For V, J and clone size, that table is used; D and trimming come from the DNA. The sample table lists around 98,000 clones, approximately 80% of them with a count of one. The ten largest clones add up to approximately 10% of the sample.

From the cysteine through the phenylalanine, the CDR3 covers 13 amino acids. Left in the record is the CDR3 DNA by itself, 39 bases read in frame from the first base. V trim: 8 bases; J trim: 6 bases; unmatched bases: 10. CDR1 and CDR2 are read off the germline V gene as SGHNT and YENEEA. In the case of this clone: Which antigen it targets is not known. Nothing much larger sits one base from this clone, and base qualities are not available.

The chain links TRBV11-3 with TRBJ2-7; the junction holds 7 bases that match TRBD1. The sequence derives from a man in his 70s with active or convalescent COVID-19. The specimen sequenced was peripheral blood. The sequenced DNA is TGTGCCAGCCGCCCAACGAGGGGGCTCGAGCAGTACTTC. It specifies CASRPTRGLEQYF.